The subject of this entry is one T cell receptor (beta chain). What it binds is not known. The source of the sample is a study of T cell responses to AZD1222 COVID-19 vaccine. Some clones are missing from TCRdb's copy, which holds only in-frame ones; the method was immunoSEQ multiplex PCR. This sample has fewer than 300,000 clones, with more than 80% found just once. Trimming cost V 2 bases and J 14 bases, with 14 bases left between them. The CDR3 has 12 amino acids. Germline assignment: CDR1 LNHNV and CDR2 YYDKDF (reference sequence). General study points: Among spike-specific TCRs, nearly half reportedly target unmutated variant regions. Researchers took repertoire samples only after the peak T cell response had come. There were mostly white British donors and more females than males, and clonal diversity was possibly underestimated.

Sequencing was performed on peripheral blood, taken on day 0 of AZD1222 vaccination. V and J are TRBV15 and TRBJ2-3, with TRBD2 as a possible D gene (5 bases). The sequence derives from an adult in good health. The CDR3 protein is CATSRPLGLAYF. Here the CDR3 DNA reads TGTGCCACCAGCAGACCACTAGGACTCGCGTATTTT.